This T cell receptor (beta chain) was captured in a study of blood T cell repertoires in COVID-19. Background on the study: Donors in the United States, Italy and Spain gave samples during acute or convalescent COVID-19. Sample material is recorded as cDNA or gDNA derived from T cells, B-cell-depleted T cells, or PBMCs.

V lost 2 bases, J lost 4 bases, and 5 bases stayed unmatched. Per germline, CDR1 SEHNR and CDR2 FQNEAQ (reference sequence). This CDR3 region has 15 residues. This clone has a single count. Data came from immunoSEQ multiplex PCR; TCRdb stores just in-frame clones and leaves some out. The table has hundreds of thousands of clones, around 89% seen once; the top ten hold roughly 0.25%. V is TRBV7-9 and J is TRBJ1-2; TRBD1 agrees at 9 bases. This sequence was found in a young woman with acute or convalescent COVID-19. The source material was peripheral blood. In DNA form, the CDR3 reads TGTGCCAGCAGCTTACCCGGACAGGGGATCTATGGCTACACCTTC. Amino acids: CASSLPGQGIYGYTF. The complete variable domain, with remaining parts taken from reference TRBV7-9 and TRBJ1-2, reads DTGVSQNPRHKITKRGQNVTFRCDPISEHNRLYWYRQTLGQGPEFLTYFQNEAQLEKSRLLSDRFSAERPKGSFSTLEIQRTEQGDSAMYLCASSLPGQGIYGYTFGSGTRLTVV.